This TCR beta chain was sequenced during a study of Graves' ophthalmopathy and Graves' hyperthyroidism. This clonotype appeared many times. Relative to the germline gene, one junction end is altered; a read error may explain this. From RNA, the CDR3 regions of TCR beta chains were amplified and sequenced. A first-round RT-PCR used HTBI primers, followed by a second-round multiplex PCR. TCRdb fed the multiplex PCR reads into MiXCR, producing one record per CDR3 protein. The table has 740,000 or so distinct CDR3 sequences, 40% seen once. If patients had other autoimmune diseases, uncontrolled infections, pregnancy or lactation, they were excluded. This receptor was taken from an adult man with Graves' ophthalmopathy. Sequenced input: peripheral blood.

The CDR3 loop is CASSGGQNSPLHF. For the CDR3, the DNA is TGTGCCAGCAGTGGAGGACAGAATTCACCCCTCCACTTT. The chain employs TRBV10-3 and TRBJ1-6; D is possibly TRBD1 (6 bases). Germline values: CDR1 ENHRY, CDR2 SYGVKD. The length of the CDR3 is 13 residues.